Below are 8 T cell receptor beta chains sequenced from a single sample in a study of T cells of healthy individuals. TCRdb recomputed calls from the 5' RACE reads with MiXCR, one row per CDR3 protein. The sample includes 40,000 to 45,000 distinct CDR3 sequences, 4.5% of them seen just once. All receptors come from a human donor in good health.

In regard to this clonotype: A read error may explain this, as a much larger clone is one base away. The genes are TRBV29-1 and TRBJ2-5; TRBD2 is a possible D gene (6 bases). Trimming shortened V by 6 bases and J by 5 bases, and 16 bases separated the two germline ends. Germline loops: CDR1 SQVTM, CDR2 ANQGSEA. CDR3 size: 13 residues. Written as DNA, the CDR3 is TGCAGCGTGTTGAAAGCGGGTTCTGAGACCCAGTACTTC. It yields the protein CSVLKAGSETQYF.

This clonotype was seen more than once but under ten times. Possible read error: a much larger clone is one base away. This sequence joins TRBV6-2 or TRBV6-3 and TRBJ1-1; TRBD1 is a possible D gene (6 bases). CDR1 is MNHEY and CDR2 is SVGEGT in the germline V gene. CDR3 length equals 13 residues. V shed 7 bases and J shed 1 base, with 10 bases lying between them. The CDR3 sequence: CASNLQGNTEAFF. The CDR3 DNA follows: TGTGCCAGCAATTTACAGGGGAACACTGAAGCTTTCTTT.

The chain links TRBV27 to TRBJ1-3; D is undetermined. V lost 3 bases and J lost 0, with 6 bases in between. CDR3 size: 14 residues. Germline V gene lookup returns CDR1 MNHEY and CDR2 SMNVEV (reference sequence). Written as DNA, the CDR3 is TGTGCCAGCAGTTTGGCCAGCTCTGGAAACACCATATATTTT. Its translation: CASSLASSGNTIYF.

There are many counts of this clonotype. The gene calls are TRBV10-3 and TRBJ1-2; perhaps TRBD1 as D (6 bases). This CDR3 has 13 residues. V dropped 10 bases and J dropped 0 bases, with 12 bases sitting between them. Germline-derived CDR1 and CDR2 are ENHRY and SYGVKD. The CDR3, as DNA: TGTGCCAGCGAGGACAGTTCTAACTATGGCTACACCTTC. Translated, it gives CASEDSSNYGYTF.

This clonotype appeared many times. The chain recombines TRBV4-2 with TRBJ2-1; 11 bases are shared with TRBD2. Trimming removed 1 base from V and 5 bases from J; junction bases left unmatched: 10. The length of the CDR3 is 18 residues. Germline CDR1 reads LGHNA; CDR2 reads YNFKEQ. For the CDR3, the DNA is TGTGCCAGCAGCCAAGCCCGGGTACTAGCGGGAGTCAACAATGAGCAGTTCTTC. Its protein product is CASSQARVLAGVNNEQFF.

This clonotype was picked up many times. The CDR3 sequence is CASSLGGDGSAETQYF. The CDR3 DNA sequence: TGCGCCAGCAGCTTGGGAGGCGACGGGAGCGCGGAGACCCAGTACTTC. The J gene is TRBJ2-5, the V gene TRBV5-1; possible D gene TRBD2, 6 bases. Germline V gene lookup returns CDR1 SGHRS and CDR2 YFSETQ. The CDR3 is 16 amino acids. The V and J ends lost 0 bases and 5 bases respectively, with 17 bases between them.

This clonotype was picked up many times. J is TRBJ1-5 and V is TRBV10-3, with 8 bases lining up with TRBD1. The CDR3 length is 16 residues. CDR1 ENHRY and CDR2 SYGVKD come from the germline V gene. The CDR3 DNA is TGTGCTACCAGTAGGGGCCAGGGGGCTGGTAATCAGCCCCAGCATTTT. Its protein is CATSRGQGAGNQPQHF.

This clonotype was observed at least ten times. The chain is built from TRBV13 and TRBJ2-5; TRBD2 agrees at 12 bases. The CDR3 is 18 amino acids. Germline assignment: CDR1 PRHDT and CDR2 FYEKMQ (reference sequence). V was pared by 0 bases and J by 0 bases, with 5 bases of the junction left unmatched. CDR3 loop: CASSLGTSGGSYQETQYF. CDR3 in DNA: TGTGCCAGCAGCTTAGGGACTAGCGGGGGTTCGTACCAAGAGACCCAGTACTTC.